This TCR beta chain emerged from a study of breast tumors, draining lymph nodes, adjacent tissues. Study findings and constraints: Data fit most tumor T cells coming from lymph node, expanding in tumor. Luminal-like breast cancer showed significantly greater tumor-nontumor repertoire similarity than basal-like breast cancer did.

Axillary draining lymph nodes of breast cancer patients supplied the node samples. This clonotype was seen once. Its antigen is not identified. Germline and junction disagree at one end, which may indicate a read error. Each CDR3 protein gets one entry after TCRdb re-called the multiplex PCR reads with MiXCR. The sample carries 150,000 to 200,000 distinct CDR3 sequences, about 30% recorded once. The CDR3 runs to 14 residues. The germline V gene encodes CDR1 SNHLY and CDR2 FYNNEI. The TCR comes from a female donor with breast cancer. Some clones in this sample may be carry-over from other donors' samples. The chain is built from TRBV2 and TRBJ2-7, with TRBD1 as a possible D gene (6 bases). The sequencing sample was made of axillary lymph node tissue. CDR3 protein: CASSNRQDTYEQHF. The CDR3 nucleotides read TGTGCCAGCAGTAATAGACAGGACACCTACGAGCAGCACTTC.